This is a list of T cell receptor beta chains from one sample in a study of OX40 agonist ivuxolimab in advanced cancers. Produced via immunoSEQ multiplex PCR; TCRdb's table is partial and in-frame only. This table has 98,000 or so clones, roughly nine tenths appearing once. The sample here was CD4+ or CD8+ T cells sorted from blood, taken in a trial of the OX40 agonist ivuxolimab. Source of these receptors: an adult with an advanced solid tumor such as melanoma, head and neck, liver or kidney cancer. CDR3s include the opening cysteine and the closing phenylalanine or tryptophan. Part of the rows lack a size; the others show once, few, many or a class for expanded clones.

TRBV4-1	-	TRBJ2-3	CASSLRLVTDTQYF
TRBV5-6	-	TRBJ2-2	CASSLGGLAFAGELFF
TRBV6-1	few	TRBJ1-1	CASSEMAGIGAFF
TRBV5-1	-	TRBJ2-5	CASSFGPGEETQYF
TRBV19	-	TRBJ2-1	CASSIEGTSTYNEQFF
TRBV27	-	TRBJ2-5	CASSPWDRVETQYF
TRBV2	few	TRBJ1-6	CASSPRDPREGPLHF
TRBV6-1	-	TRBJ2-2	CASSEALAGTNTGELFF
TRBV29-1	-	TRBJ2-5	CSVDPGGETQYF
TRBV30	-	TRBJ2-3	CAWSPQGPQYF
TRBV30	-	TRBJ1-1	CAWSPPPGLEAFF
TRBV28	-	TRBJ2-1	CASSSGSSGGWNEQFF
TRBV4-1	-	TRBJ2-1	CASSQDSSGSPPYNEQFF
TRBV6-6	-	TRBJ2-2	CATDQAGGNTGELFF
TRBV18	-	TRBJ2-3	CASSPTSSDTQYF
TRBV7-2	few	TRBJ1-1	CASSSTGGYTEAFF
TRBV10-3	-	TRBJ2-1	CAIRDTGYHEQFF
TRBV11-3	-	TRBJ2-5	CASSLGGSYSETQYF
TRBV30	-	TRBJ1-5	CAWRAGLGQPQHF
TRBV2	few	TRBJ1-2	CASSPTFYGYTF
TRBV19	-	TRBJ2-7	CASMGQGIASEQYF
TRBV6-1	-	TRBJ1-3	CASSPSGANGNTIYF
TRBV2	-	TRBJ2-7	CASKPGLQGGEQYF
TRBV2	-	TRBJ2-5	CASKDSLSQETQYF
TRBV9	-	TRBJ2-3	CASSLMGRGEDTQYF
TRBV6-5	-	TRBJ2-1	CASSYSRDNEQFF
TRBV2	-	TRBJ2-1	CASGISGGGEQFF
TRBV7-9	once	TRBJ2-1	CASRRQGDEQFF
TRBV5-3	-	TRBJ1-1	CATPLGGAGAFF
TRBV9	-	TRBJ2-5	CASSVGGSDGETQYF
TRBV30	-	TRBJ2-3	CAWELTDTQYF